Presented here are 18 T cell receptor beta chains from one specimen sequenced in a study of cytomegalovirus exposure and HLA in healthy donors. Primers included in the PCR were 60 Vbeta and 13 Jbeta primers. Libraries were prepared by immunoSEQ multiplex PCR; TCRdb keeps only in-frame clonotypes and omits some of them. The data show roughly 110,000 clones, roughly four fifths seen once. Sequenced: PBMCs. These receptor sequences come from a man aged 55 to 70 in good health and CMV-seronegative.

The chain joins TRBV7-9 to TRBJ2-7; 7 bases match TRBD1. The trim removed 1 base at V and 4 bases at J, leaving 7 bases unmatched. CDR3 length: 15 amino acids. Germline CDR1 and CDR2: SEHNR and FQNEAQ (reference sequence). The DNA for the CDR3 is TGTGCCAGCAGCTTAGTAGGGACAGTGGGATACGAGCAGTACGTC. Translation gives CASSLVGTVGYEQYV.

The chain recombines TRBV5-1 with TRBJ1-3; TRBD1 matches 8 bases. CDR1 is SGHRS and CDR2 is YFSETQ in the germline V gene. With V trimmed by 8 bases and J by 6 bases, 10 bases remained unmatched. This CDR3 has 14 residues. The CDR3 is CARLRLQGENTIYF. The CDR3 nucleotides read TGCGCCAGATTAAGATTACAGGGGGAAAACACCATATATTTT.

The chain recombines TRBV7-2 with TRBJ1-1; 7 bases match TRBD1. Per the germline V gene, CDR1 is SGHTA and CDR2 is FQGNSA. This CDR3 spans 14 amino acids. Trimming took 5 bases from V and 2 from J; bases not matched to a gene: 5. The CDR3 region has the DNA TGTGCCAGCAGCGATAACAGGGGAAACACTGAAGCTTTCTTT. Its translation is CASSDNRGNTEAFF.

V gene TRBV2 combines with J gene TRBJ2-2; weak D call: TRBD1 (5 bases). Germline CDR1 is SNHLY and CDR2 is FYNNEI. The CDR3 loop spans 13 amino acids. V lost 4 bases, J lost 4 bases, and 7 bases lay in between. CDR3 DNA sequence: TGTGCCAGCAGTGGTCAGGGCACCGGGGAGCTGTTTTTT. Protein: CASSGQGTGELFF.

The gene calls are TRBV19 and TRBJ1-5; perhaps TRBD1 as D (6 bases). Germline V gene sequence: CDR1 LNHDA, CDR2 SQIVND (reference sequence). V dropped 7 bases and J dropped 4 bases, with 23 bases sitting between them. This CDR3 is built from 17 residues. The CDR3 coding sequence is TGTGCCAGTAATAACCCCTGGAGGCAGGGGATGAATCAGCCCCAGCATTTT. It encodes CASNNPWRQGMNQPQHF.

V gene TRBV9 combines with J gene TRBJ2-4, with TRBD1 as a possible D gene (6 bases). V gave up 3 bases and J gave up 8 bases, with 18 bases separating them. The CDR3 covers 15 residues. The V gene's germline CDR1 is SGDLS and CDR2 YYNGEE. CDR3 in amino acids: CASSGRAGDGYIQYF. The CDR3 DNA sequence: TGTGCCAGCAGCGGCCGGGCAGGGGACGGGTACATTCAGTACTTC.

V usage is TRBV5-1 and J usage is TRBJ1-1; TRBD1 might be the D (5 bases). CDR3 length: 16 residues. Germline assignment: CDR1 SGHRS and CDR2 YFSETQ. The V end lost 4 bases, the J end lost 2 bases, and 18 bases lay between the germline ends. CDR3 in amino acids: CASSGGGGTPNTEAFF. CDR3 bases: TGCGCCAGCAGCGGCGGCGGAGGGACTCCCAACACTGAAGCTTTCTTT.

V usage is TRBV7-9 and J usage is TRBJ1-1; 7 nucleotides align to TRBD1. The CDR3 loop spans 16 amino acids. J lost 0 bases, V lost 0 bases, and 4 bases had no gene match. Germline V CDR1 and CDR2: SEHNR, FQNEAQ (reference sequence). The CDR3 region has the DNA TGTGCCAGCAGCTTAGCGGCAGGGGGGATGAACACTGAAGCTTTCTTT. This translates into CASSLAAGGMNTEAFF.

The CDR3 nucleotides read TGTGCCAGCAGCAGGGAATACAATCAGCCCCAGCATTTT. It is translated as CASSREYNQPQHF. The V and J genes are TRBV2 and TRBJ1-5; the D gene is possibly TRBD1 (5 bases). CDR1 and CDR2 from the germline V gene are SNHLY and FYNNEI. The CDR3 is made up of 13 amino acids. The V end lost 6 bases, the J end lost 3 bases, and 9 bases lay between the germline ends.

This chain links TRBV2 with TRBJ2-7, with unresolved D. Germline V gene sequence: CDR1 SNHLY, CDR2 FYNNEI. Trimming removed 3 bases at V and 0 bases at J, with 3 bases between. The CDR3 length is 12 residues. The CDR3 sequence: CASSEGSYEQYV. The CDR3 nucleotides are TGTGCCAGCAGTGAGGGCTCCTACGAGCAGTACGTC.

The genes are TRBV27 and TRBJ2-3; D not certain. V lost 5 bases, J lost 3 bases, and 12 bases lay in between. The CDR3 runs to 14 residues. Germline V lookup: CDR1 MNHEY, CDR2 SMNVEV (reference sequence). The CDR3 here is CASSIGWSTDTQYF. The CDR3 DNA follows: TGTGCCAGCAGTATCGGGTGGTCGACAGATACGCAGTATTTT.

The rearrangement uses TRBV29-1 and TRBJ1-2, with D possibly matching TRBD1 (5 bases). There are 14 residues in the CDR3. Germline CDR1 is SQVTM and CDR2 is ANQGSEA. The V end lost 0 bases, the J end lost 7 bases, and 15 bases lay between the germline ends. CDR3 protein: CSVEDQDIGAGYTF. CDR3 DNA sequence: TGCAGCGTTGAAGATCAGGACATAGGGGCTGGCTACACCTTC.

The chain carries TRBV18 and TRBJ1-2; weak D call: TRBD1 (5 bases). Trimming pared 3 bases from V and 4 bases from J, leaving 12 bases between. From germline, CDR1 is KGHSH and CDR2 LQKENI. The CDR3 spans 14 residues. The CDR3 DNA is TGTGCCAGCTCACCTTCGACAGACATCTATGGCTACACCTTC. Translated: CASSPSTDIYGYTF.

This clone was observed once. The J gene is TRBJ1-1, the V gene TRBV4-3; no reliable D call. The V gene's germline CDR1 is LGHNA and CDR2 YSLEER. This CDR3 is built from 14 residues. V was cut by 0 bases and J by 0 bases, with 5 bases left in between. The CDR3 sequence: CASSQDEVNTEAFF. The CDR3 coding sequence is TGCGCCAGCAGCCAAGATGAGGTGAACACTGAAGCTTTCTTT.

This clone was found once. This sequence joins TRBV6-5 and TRBJ1-2; D remains unclear. The V and J ends lost 4 bases and 2 bases respectively, with 8 bases between them. Germline V gene sequence: CDR1 MNHEY, CDR2 SVGAGI. CDR3 length equals 13 residues. The CDR3 is CASSLTGNYGYTF. CDR3 in DNA: TGTGCCAGCAGTTTAACGGGAAACTATGGCTACACCTTC.

This sequence joins TRBV7-3 and TRBJ2-5; 8 bases line up with TRBD1. This CDR3 has 16 residues. CDR1 and CDR2 (germline): SGHTA, FQGTGA. The trim removed 0 bases at V and 5 bases at J, leaving 8 bases unmatched. The CDR3 region has the DNA TGTGCCAGCAGCTTAACAGGACAGGGTATGATGGAGACCCAGTACTTC. It encodes CASSLTGQGMMETQYF.

The rearrangement joins TRBV6-5 to TRBJ1-1, with D hard to call. Germline assignment: CDR1 MNHEY and CDR2 SVGAGI. The germline V and J ends were trimmed by 6 bases and 1 base, with 6 bases remaining between them. CDR3 length: 12 amino acids. The CDR3 nucleotides read TGTGCCAGCAGGTCCTGGAACACTGAAGCTTTCTTT. Encoded protein: CASRSWNTEAFF.

As DNA, the CDR3 is TGTGCCAGCAGTGTCGAAGCGGGGAGCACAGATACGCAGTATTTT. It yields the protein CASSVEAGSTDTQYF. The chain combines TRBV2 with TRBJ2-3, with 7 bases fitting TRBD2. The CDR3 runs to 15 residues. The germline V gene has CDR1 SNHLY and CDR2 FYNNEI. The J segment lost 0 bases and the V segment lost 4 bases, leaving 4 bases of the junction unmatched.